This TCR beta chain came from a study of T-cell memory formation after mild COVID-19. Per the germline V gene, CDR1 is LGHDT and CDR2 is YNNKEL (reference sequence). The germline V and J ends were trimmed by 1 base and 9 bases, with 7 bases remaining between them. The CDR3 has 12 amino acids. TCRdb reprocessed the 5' RACE reads via MiXCR and lists one record per CDR3 protein. Here the sample spans 150,000 or so distinct CDR3 sequences, around a tenth being singletons. The receptor comes from a man younger than 35 who had mild COVID-19 (a few samples of this study predate the infection). Cell type and time point are not known. J is TRBJ2-1 and V is TRBV3-1; D gene unclear. Sequencing used PBMCs or a T cell subset sorted from them (not recorded which). CDR3 DNA: TGTGCCAGCAGCCAAGGCTACGGTGAGCAGTTCTTC. Amino acids: CASSQGYGEQFF.